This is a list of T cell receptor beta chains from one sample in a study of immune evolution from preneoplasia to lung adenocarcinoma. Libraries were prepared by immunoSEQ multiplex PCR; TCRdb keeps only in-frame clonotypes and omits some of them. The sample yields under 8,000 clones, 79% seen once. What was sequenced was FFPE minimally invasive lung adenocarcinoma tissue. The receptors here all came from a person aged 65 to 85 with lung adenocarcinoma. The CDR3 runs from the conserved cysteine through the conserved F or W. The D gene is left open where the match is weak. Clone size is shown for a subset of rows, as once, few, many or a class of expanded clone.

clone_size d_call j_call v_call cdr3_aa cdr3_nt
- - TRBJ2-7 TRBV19 CASSPTRYYEQYF TGTGCCAGTAGTCCAACACGTTACTACGAGCAGTACTTC
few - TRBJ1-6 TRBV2 CASRNETYPNSPLHF TGTGCCAGCAGGAATGAGACTTACCCCAATTCACCCCTCCACTTT
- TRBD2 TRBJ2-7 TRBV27 CATEVLAEAYEQYF TGTGCCACCGAAGTACTAGCGGAGGCCTACGAGCAGTACTTC
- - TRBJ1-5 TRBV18 CASSPLGEGTQHF TGTGCCAGCTCACCCCTGGGTGAGGGGACCCAGCATTTT
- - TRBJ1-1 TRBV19 CASSVQGSYSVTEAFF TGTGCCAGTAGTGTACAGGGTTCCTATTCTGTCACTGAAGCTTTCTTT
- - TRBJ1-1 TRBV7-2 CASSLPGQNTEAFF TGTGCCAGCAGCTTACCGGGCCAGAACACTGAAGCTTTCTTT
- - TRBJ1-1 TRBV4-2 CASSEGQNTEAFF TGTGCCAGCAGCGAAGGCCAGAACACTGAAGCTTTCTTT
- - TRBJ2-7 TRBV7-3 CASSLGGGGYEQYF TGTGCCAGCAGCTTGGGGGGAGGAGGCTACGAGCAGTACTTC
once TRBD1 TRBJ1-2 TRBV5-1 CASSVTSGQGAYGYTF TGCGCCAGCAGCGTCACCTCGGGACAGGGGGCCTATGGCTACACCTTC
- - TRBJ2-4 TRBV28 CASRLQGGKEEDIQYF TGTGCCAGCAGACTCCAGGGTGGTAAAGAAGAAGACATTCAGTACTTC
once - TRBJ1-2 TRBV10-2 CATNREGREGYTF TGCGCCACAAACAGGGAAGGCCGTGAAGGCTACACCTTC
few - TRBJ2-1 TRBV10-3 CAISGWSSDNEQFF TGTGCCATCAGTGGTTGGTCGAGTGACAATGAGCAGTTCTTC
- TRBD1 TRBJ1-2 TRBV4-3 CASSQSVQGSGGYTF TGCGCCAGCAGCCAATCCGTACAGGGGAGCGGGGGCTACACCTTC
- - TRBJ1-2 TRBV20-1 CSAQEFMGYTF TGCAGTGCCCAGGAATTTATGGGCTACACCTTC
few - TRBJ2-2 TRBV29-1 CSGDPRGTGELFF TGCAGCGGGGACCCGAGGGGAACCGGGGAGCTGTTTTTT
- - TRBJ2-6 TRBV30 CAWRGDGPAGANVLTF TGTGCCTGGAGGGGGGACGGTCCTGCTGGGGCCAACGTCCTGACTTTC
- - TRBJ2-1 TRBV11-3 CASSLTSRDEQFF TGTGCCAGCAGCTTAACGTCACGAGATGAGCAGTTCTTC
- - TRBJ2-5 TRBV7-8 CASSWGIGETQYF TGTGCCAGCAGCTGGGGTATTGGAGAGACCCAGTACTTC
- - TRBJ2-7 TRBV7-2 CASSSLHYEQYF TGTGCCAGCAGCTCCCTCCACTACGAGCAGTACTTC
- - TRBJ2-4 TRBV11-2 CASSLNTLQDAKNIQYF TGTGCCAGCAGCTTAAACACACTCCAGGACGCCAAAAACATTCAGTACTTC
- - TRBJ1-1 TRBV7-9 CASSFTSGTEAFF TGTGCCAGCAGCTTTACTTCCGGGACTGAAGCTTTCTTT
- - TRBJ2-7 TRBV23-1 CASSQPGAHYEQYF TGCGCCAGCAGTCAACCGGGGGCACACTACGAGCAGTACTTC
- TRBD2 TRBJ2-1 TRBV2 CASSDRLAGWGEQFF TGTGCCAGCAGTGACAGACTAGCGGGTTGGGGTGAGCAGTTCTTC
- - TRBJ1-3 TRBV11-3 CASSLRGPTSGNTIYF TGTGCCAGCAGCTTACGGGGCCCCACTTCTGGAAACACCATATATTTT
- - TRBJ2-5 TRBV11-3 CASSLDLETQYF TGTGCCAGCAGCTTAGATCTGGAGACCCAGTACTTC
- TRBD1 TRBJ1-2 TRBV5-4 CASSLDFGTASYGYTF TGTGCCAGCAGCTTGGATTTTGGGACAGCCTCCTATGGCTACACCTTC
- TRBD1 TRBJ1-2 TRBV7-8 CASSLAYTGTGEDGYTF TGTGCCAGCAGCTTAGCGTATACAGGGACAGGGGAGGATGGCTACACCTTC
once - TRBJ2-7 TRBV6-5 CASSLLSGAGYEQYF TGTGCCAGCTCCCTCCTCTCAGGGGCGGGTTACGAGCAGTACTTC
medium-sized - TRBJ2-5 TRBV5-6 CASSSRNPTQYF TGTGCCAGCAGCAGTAGGAATCCGACCCAGTACTTC
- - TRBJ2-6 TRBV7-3 CASSPGLFSGANVLTF TGTGCCAGCAGCCCTGGACTTTTCTCTGGGGCCAACGTCCTGACTTTC
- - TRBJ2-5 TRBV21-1 CASSTGRQQETQYF TGTGCCAGCAGCACGGGGAGACAGCAAGAGACCCAGTACTTC
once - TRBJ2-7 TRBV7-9 CASSSPLTDTDYEQYF TGTGCCAGCAGCTCTCCCCTAACCGATACAGATTACGAGCAGTACTTC
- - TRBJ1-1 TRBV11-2 CASSFGPRGYTEAFF TGTGCCAGCAGCTTCGGGCCCCGGGGGTATACTGAAGCTTTCTTT
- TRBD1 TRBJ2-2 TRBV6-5 CASRSDRVGGELFF TGTGCCAGCAGATCGGACAGGGTGGGCGGGGAGCTGTTTTTT
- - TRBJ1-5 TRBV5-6 CASSLGAQPQHF TGTGCCAGCAGCTTGGGCGCTCAGCCCCAGCATTTT
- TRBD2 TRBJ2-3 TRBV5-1 CASAPGAGGTDTQYF TGCGCCAGCGCCCCAGGAGCGGGGGGCACAGATACGCAGTATTTT
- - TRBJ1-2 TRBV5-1 CASSLAPGNYGYTF TGCGCCAGCAGCTTGGCTCCGGGGAACTATGGCTACACCTTC
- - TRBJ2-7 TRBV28 CASTRDGAYEQYF TGTGCCAGCACCCGGGACGGAGCCTACGAGCAGTACTTC
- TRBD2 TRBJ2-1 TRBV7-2 CASSLRGRGDEQFF TGTGCCAGCAGCTTACGCGGGAGAGGGGATGAGCAGTTCTTC
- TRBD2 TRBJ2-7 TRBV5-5 CASSLEWTSGVAQYF TGTGCCAGCAGCTTGGAGTGGACTAGCGGAGTCGCGCAGTACTTC
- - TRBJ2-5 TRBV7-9 CASSPPPPAQETQYF TGTGCCAGCAGCCCCCCGCCCCCAGCGCAAGAGACCCAGTACTTC
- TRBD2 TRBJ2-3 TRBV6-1 CASGLGGTDTQYF TGTGCCAGCGGATTGGGAGGGACAGATACGCAGTATTTT
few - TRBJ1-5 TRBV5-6 CASSLGIHNQPQHF TGTGCCAGCAGCTTAGGCATCCACAATCAGCCCCAGCATTTT
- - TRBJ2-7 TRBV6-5 CASSPTVGRWQYF TGTGCCAGCAGTCCGACAGTGGGGCGGTGGCAGTACTTC
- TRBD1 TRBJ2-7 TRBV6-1 CASLQGQSRQYF TGTGCCAGTCTACAGGGGCAGAGCAGGCAGTACTTC
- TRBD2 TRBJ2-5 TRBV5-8 CASSFSGGIGETQYF TGTGCCAGCAGCTTTAGCGGGGGGATTGGGGAGACCCAGTACTTC
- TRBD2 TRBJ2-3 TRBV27 CASSFGKVGGFTQYF TGTGCCAGCAGTTTTGGGAAGGTCGGGGGGTTTACGCAGTATTTT
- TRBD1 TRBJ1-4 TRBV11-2 CASSSDRGHQGGKLFF TGTGCCAGCAGCTCGGACAGGGGACACCAAGGGGGAAAACTGTTTTTT
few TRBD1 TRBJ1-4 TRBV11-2 CASSSAGGRGEKLFF TGTGCCAGCAGCTCCGCAGGGGGCCGAGGGGAAAAACTGTTTTTT
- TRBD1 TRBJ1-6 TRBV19 CASTTPTGGSSPLHF TGTGCCAGTACCACACCGACAGGGGGCTCGTCACCCCTCCACTTT
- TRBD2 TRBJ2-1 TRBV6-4 CASSEGGGASYNEQFF TGTGCCAGCAGTGAGGGCGGGGGGGCCTCTTACAATGAGCAGTTCTTC
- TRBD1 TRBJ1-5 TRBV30 CAWSPSTGYVFSNQPQHF TGTGCCTGGAGTCCTTCGACAGGGTATGTATTCAGCAATCAGCCCCAGCATTTT